This TCR beta chain was sequenced for a study of PD-L1 blockade in urothelial cancer (dated by TCRdb to 2016 to 2017). Broadly, across the study: All patients started therapy at some point between 2014 and 2016 and received atezolizumab 1,200 mg intravenously every 3 weeks. About nine tenths of the roughly 29 patients were identified as males with urothelial cancer of bladder origin, and a prior smoking history was reported by 18 of 29 patients. An ECOG performance status of 0 or 1 was recorded for the patients, and 0 to 3 prior chemotherapy regimens had been received by the patients. Blood samples were analyzed at 3 weeks after treatment start (second dose) and at 6 weeks after treatment start. Blood samples yielded a median of around 150,000 T cells and more than 80,000 unique TCRs, with median clonality 0.080. The study, an exploratory multi-omic analysis, examined somatic, immune and clinical correlates of response to PD-L1 blockade with atezolizumab in urothelial cancer. Pretreatment tumor samples, along with matched peripheral blood collected serially before and after atezolizumab treatment, underwent TCR sequencing. Durable clinical benefit was defined as progression-free survival longer than 6 months, and TCR features were also tested against progression-free and overall survival. In the same patients, whole exome sequencing and RNA sequencing of pretreatment tumors were performed in addition to TCR sequencing. Durable clinical benefit was achieved by nine patients and was not achieved by 20 patients. Pretreatment blood TCR-seq was available for under 35 patients, at least one posttreatment blood collection was obtained for around 25 patients, and tumor TCR-seq was available for around 25 patients.

To estimate absolute template abundance from read counts, synthetic TCR analog templates were spiked into each PCR. Using the immunoSEQ assay, TCRbeta CDR3 regions were amplified from genomic DNA with bias-controlled V and J gene primers. Rearranged TCRbeta segments were sequenced at approximately 20X coverage. In the original analysis: Clustering was used to correct sequencing errors, and CDR3s were annotated against IMGT to assign V, D and J genes. Out-of-frame and stop-codon sequences were excluded, and only productive TCRbeta rearrangements were used in downstream analyses. To compute clonality, Shannon entropy was normalized by the log of the number of unique productive sequences and then subtracted from one. Fisher's exact test with Benjamini-Hochberg correction, at a threshold of adjusted p below 0.01, was used to find clones that differed between time points or between blood and tumor. In its TCRdb copy, this immuneACCESS table keeps in-frame sequences only and misses some clones. Where compared with another copy, unresolved V genes explain less than half of these, and the others have no known cause. V and J calls and clone size are those listed in that table; D and trimming were worked out from the DNA. In all, the sample holds tens of thousands of clones, and roughly 88% of those were seen once. The top ten clones comprise roughly 1.9% of the sample.

Reading the label with the study, this specimen's time point is: peripheral blood 6 weeks after treatment start. The cohort included roughly 29 patients with locally advanced or metastatic urothelial carcinoma who were treated at Memorial Sloan Kettering on a trial protocol. Peripheral blood mononuclear cells were collected from each patient pretreatment and during treatment, giving between 1 and 8 total time points per patient. The Qiagen DNeasy Blood extraction kit was used to purify genomic DNA from total PBMCs and from tumor samples. Collected pretreatment and during treatment, PBMCs were isolated and stored as previously described. The investigation overall reported the following: Because the sample size was small (n = 29) and many of the analyses were exploratory, the results are meant to be hypothesis-generating. A pretreatment peripheral blood TCR clonality below the median was linked to improved progression-free and overall survival. Patients with durable benefit showed greater expansion of tumor-associated TCR clones in peripheral blood 3 weeks after starting treatment (n of about 20, p = 0.022).

Including cysteine and phenylalanine, the CDR3 has 16 amino acids. The kept DNA is CDR3 alone, 48 bases in frame from the first base. According to the germline V gene, CDR1 reads SGHVS and CDR2 reads FQNEAQ. V loses 4 bases of germline sequence and J loses 3 bases, and the interval between the two ends is 16 bases. Concerning this clone: The target of this receptor is not known. Base qualities were left out, and no much larger clone turns up one base away.

The V gene is TRBV7-8 and the J gene is TRBJ1-5; the D gene is perhaps TRBD1, on 6 matching bases. The clonotype comes from a man in his forties or fifties with urothelial cancer. The sequencing used PBMCs, collected around atezolizumab (anti-PD-L1) treatment. The nucleotide sequence reads TGTGCCAGCAGCTACCTTACTATGGGGGCCAATCAGCCCCAGCATTTT. Its protein product is CASSYLTMGANQPQHF.